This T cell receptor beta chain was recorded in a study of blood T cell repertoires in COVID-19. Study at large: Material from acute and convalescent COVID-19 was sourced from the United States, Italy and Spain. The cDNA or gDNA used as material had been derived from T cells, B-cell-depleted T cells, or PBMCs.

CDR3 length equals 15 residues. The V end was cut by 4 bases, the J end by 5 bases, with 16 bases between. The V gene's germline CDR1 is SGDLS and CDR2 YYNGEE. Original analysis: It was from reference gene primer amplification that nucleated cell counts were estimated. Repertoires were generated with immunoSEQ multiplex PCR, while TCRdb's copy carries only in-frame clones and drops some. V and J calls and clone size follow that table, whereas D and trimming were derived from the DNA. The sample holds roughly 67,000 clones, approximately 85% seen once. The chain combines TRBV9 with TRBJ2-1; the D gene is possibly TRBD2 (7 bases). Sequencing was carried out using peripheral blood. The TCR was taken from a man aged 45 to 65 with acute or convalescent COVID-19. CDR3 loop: CASSLQWGGHNEQFF. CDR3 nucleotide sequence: TGTGCCAGCAGCCTCCAGTGGGGGGGCCACAATGAGCAGTTCTTC.